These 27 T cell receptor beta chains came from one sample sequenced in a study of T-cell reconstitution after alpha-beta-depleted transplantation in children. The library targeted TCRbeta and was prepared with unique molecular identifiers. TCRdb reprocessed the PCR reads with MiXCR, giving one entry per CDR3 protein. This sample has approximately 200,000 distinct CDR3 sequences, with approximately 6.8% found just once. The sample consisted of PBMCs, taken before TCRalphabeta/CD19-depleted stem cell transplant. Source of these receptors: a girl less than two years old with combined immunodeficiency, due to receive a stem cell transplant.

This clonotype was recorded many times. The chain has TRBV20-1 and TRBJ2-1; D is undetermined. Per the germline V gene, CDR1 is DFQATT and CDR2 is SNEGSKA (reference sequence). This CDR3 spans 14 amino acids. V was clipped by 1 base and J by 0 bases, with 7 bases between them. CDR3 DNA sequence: TGCAGTGCTAGAGTGGGTGGCTCCTACAATGAGCAGTTCTTC. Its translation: CSARVGGSYNEQFF.

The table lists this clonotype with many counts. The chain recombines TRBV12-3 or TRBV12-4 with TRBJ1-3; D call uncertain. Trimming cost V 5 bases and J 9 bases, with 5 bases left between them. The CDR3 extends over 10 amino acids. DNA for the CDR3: TGTGCCAGCAGTATTGGCACCATATATTTT. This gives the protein CASSIGTIYF.

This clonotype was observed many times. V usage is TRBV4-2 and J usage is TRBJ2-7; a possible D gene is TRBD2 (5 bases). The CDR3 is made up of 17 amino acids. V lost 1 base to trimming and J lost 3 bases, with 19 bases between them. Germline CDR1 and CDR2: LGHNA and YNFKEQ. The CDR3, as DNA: TGTGCCAGCAGCCAAGGCGTATCGGGAAAGGGAGACTACGAGCAGTACTTC. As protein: CASSQGVSGKGDYEQYF.

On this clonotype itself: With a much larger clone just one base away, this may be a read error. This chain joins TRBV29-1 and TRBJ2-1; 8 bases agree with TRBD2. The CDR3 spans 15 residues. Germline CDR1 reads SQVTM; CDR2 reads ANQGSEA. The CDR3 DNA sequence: TGCAGCGTAGAACGGGGGGGCCGGGCCTACAAAGAGCAGTTCTTC. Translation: CSVERGGRAYKEQFF.

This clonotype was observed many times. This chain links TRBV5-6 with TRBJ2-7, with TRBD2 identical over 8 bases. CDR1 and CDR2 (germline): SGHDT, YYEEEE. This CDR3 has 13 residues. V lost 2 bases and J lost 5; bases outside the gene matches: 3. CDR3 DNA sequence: TGTGCCAGCAGCTTCGGGGGGGGGCACGAGCAGTACTTC. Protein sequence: CASSFGGGHEQYF.

CDR3 region: CAWSVYREAFF. DNA of the CDR3: TGTGCCTGGAGTGTATACAGGGAAGCTTTCTTT. The chain is built from TRBV30 and TRBJ1-1; tentative D call: TRBD1 (5 bases). Germline V gene data show CDR1 as GTSNPN and CDR2 as SVGIG (reference sequence). This CDR3 is 11 amino acids long. V gave up 0 bases and J gave up 8 bases, with 7 bases separating them.

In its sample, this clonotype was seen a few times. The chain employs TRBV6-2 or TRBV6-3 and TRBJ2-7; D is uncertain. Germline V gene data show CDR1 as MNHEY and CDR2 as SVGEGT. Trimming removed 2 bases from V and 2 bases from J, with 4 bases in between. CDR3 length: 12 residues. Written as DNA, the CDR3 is TGTGCCAGCAGTTACGAACCCTACGAGCAGTACTTC. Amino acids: CASSYEPYEQYF.

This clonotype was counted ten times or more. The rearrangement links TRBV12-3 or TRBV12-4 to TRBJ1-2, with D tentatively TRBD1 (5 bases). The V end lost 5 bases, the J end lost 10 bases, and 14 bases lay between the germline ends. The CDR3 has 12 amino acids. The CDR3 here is CASSPGTWDYTF. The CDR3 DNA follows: TGTGCCAGCAGTCCGGGGACCTGGGACTACACCTTC.

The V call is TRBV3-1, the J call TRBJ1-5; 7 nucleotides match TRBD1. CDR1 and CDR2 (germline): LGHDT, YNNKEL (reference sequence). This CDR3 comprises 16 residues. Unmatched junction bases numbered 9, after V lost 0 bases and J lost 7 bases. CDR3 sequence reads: CASSQDTGALHQPQHF. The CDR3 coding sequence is TGTGCCAGCAGCCAAGATACAGGGGCCTTACACCAGCCCCAGCATTTT.

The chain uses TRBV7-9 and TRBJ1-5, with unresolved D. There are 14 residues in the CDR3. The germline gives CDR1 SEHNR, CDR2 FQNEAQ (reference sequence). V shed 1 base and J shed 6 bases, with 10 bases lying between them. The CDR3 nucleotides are TGTGCCAGCAGCTTAGGTGGGATCACTCAGCCCCAGCATTTT. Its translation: CASSLGGITQPQHF.

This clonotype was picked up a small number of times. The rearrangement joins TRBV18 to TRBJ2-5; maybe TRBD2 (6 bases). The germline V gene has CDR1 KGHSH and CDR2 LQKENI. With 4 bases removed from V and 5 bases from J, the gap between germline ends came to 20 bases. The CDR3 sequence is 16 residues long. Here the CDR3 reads CASSLSTRSGPETQYF. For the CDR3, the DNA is TGTGCCAGCTCACTATCGACTAGGTCGGGTCCGGAGACCCAGTACTTC.

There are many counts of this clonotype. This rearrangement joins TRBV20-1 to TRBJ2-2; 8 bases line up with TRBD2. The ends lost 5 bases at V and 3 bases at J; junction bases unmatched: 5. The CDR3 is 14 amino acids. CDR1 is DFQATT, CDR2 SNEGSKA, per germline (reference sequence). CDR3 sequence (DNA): TGCAGTGCTTCAGCGGGGGTAGACACCGGGGAGCTGTTTTTT. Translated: CSASAGVDTGELFF.

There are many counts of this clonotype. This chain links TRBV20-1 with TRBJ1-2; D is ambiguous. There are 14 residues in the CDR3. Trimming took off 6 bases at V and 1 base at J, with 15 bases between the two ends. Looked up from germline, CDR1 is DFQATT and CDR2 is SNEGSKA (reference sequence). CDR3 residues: CSAIPLRVNYGYTF. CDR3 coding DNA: TGCAGTGCCATTCCCCTAAGGGTTAACTATGGCTACACCTTC.

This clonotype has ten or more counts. The CDR3 DNA sequence: TGTGCCAGCAGTTCAGCGGTGGGACTAGGTGTCTACGAGCAGTACTTC. Protein product: CASSSAVGLGVYEQYF. J is TRBJ2-7 and V is TRBV28; the match to TRBD2 covers 8 bases. The trim removed 4 bases at V and 3 bases at J, leaving 11 bases unmatched. This CDR3 has 16 residues. Germline V CDR1 and CDR2: MDHEN, SYDVKM.

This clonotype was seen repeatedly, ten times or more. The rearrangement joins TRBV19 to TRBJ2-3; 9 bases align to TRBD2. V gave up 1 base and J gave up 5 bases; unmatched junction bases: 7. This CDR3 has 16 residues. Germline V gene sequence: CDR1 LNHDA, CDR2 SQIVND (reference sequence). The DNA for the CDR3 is TGTGCCAGTAGTATAGTTGGCGGGAGGGCCAGAGATACGCAGTATTTT. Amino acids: CASSIVGGRARDTQYF.

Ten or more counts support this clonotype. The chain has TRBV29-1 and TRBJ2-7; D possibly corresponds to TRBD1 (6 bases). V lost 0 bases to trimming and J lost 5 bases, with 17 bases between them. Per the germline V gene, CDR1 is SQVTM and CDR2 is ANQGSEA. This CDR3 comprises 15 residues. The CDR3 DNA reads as TGCAGCGTTGAAGATTCGTTCACAGGGATCCACGAGCAGTACTTC. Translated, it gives CSVEDSFTGIHEQYF.

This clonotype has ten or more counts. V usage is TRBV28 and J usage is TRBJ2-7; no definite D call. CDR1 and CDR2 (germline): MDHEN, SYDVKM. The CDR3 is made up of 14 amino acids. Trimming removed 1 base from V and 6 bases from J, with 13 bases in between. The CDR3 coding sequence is TGTGCCAGCAGTTTATTCGGGCTAGTTCGCGAGCAGTACTTC. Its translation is CASSLFGLVREQYF.

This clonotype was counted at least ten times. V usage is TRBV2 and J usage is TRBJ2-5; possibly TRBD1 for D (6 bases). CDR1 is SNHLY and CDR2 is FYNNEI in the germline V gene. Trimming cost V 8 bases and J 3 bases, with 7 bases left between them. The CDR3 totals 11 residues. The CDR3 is CASSGEETQYF. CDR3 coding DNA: TGTGCCAGCTCAGGGGAAGAGACCCAGTACTTC.

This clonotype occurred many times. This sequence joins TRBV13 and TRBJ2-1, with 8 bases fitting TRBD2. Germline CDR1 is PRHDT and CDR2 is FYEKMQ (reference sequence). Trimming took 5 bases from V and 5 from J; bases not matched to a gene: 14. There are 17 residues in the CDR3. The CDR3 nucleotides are TGTGCCAGCAGCCCACTTAGAGAGAGCGGGAGCGACAATGAGCAGTTCTTC. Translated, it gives CASSPLRESGSDNEQFF.

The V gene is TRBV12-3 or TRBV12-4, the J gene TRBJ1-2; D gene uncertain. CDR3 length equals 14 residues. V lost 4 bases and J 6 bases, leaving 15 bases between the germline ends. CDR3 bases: TGTGCCAGCAGTTCTGGTTTAGGGATAGATGGCTACACCTTC. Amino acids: CASSSGLGIDGYTF.

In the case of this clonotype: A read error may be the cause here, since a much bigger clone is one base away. As DNA, the CDR3 is TGCTGTGCTAGTCCGGGCCCCTACCCTCCCTGGGCAGATACGCAGTATTTT. Translation gives CCASPGPYPPWADTQYF. The chain couples TRBV20-1 to TRBJ2-3; D is undetermined. CDR1 and CDR2 (germline): DFQATT, SNEGSKA (reference sequence). The CDR3 is 17 amino acids.

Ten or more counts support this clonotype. The DNA for the CDR3 is TGTGCCACTGGGGGCTATAGCTCCTACGAGCAGTACTTC. Its protein is CATGGYSSYEQYF. V usage is TRBV28 and J usage is TRBJ2-7, with D maybe TRBD1 (6 bases). Between the trimmed V and J ends, which lost 10 bases and 0 bases, there was a span of 13 bases. The germline CDR1 and CDR2 sequences are MDHEN and SYDVKM. The CDR3 is 13 residues long.

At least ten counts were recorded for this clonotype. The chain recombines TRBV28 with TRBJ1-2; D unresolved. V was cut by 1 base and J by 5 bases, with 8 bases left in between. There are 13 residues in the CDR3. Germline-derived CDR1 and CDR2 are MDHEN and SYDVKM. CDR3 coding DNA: TGTGCCAGCAGTTTATCACGGAGATATGGCTACACCTTC. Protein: CASSLSRRYGYTF.

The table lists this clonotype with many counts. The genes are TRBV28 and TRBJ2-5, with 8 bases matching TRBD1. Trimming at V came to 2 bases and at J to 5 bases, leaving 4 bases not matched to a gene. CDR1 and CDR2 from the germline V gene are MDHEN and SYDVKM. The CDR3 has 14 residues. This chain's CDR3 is CASSLRTGPETQYF. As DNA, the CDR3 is TGTGCCAGCAGTTTAAGGACAGGGCCGGAGACCCAGTACTTC.

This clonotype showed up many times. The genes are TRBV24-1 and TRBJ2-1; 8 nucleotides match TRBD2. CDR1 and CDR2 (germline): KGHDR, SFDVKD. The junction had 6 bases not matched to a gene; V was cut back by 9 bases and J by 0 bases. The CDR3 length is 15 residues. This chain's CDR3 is CATRRGGGSYNEQFF. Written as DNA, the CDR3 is TGTGCCACCCGCCGGGGGGGAGGCTCCTACAATGAGCAGTTCTTC.

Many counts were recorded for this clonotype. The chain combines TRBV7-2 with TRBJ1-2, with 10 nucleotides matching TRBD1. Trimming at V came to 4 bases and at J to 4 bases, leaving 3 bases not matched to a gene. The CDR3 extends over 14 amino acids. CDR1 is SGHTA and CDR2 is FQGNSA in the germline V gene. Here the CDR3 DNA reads TGTGCCAGCAGCTCGGACAGGGGGACCTATGGCTACACCTTC. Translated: CASSSDRGTYGYTF.

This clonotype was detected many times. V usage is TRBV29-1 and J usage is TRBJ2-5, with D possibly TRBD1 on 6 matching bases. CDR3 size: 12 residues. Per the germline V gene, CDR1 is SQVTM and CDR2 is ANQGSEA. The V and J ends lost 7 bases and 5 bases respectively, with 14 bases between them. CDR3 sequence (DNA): TGCAGCGGCAACAGGGTTGGTGAGACCCAGTACTTC. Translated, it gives CSGNRVGETQYF.